The clone carrying this T cell receptor beta chain was counted only a few times. The antigen is unknown. Trimming at V came to 5 bases and at J to 4 bases, leaving 6 bases not matched to a gene. CDR3 length: 16 residues. Germline values: CDR1 PRHDT, CDR2 FYEKMQ (reference sequence). This sample stems from a study of T-cell reconstitution after alpha-beta-depleted transplantation in children. During its preparation, the TCRbeta library received unique molecular identifiers. TCRdb reanalysed the PCR reads using MiXCR and keeps one entry per CDR3 protein. The sample lists approximately 520,000 distinct CDR3 sequences; roughly an eighth were seen once. Study results and caveats: Reportedly, alpha-beta T cells present about two months post-transplant originated from several hundred expanded clones of graft origin. A year post-transplant, T-cell counts and diversity derived mostly from newly produced T cells. The study traced high day-60 TCRbeta diversity in some patients to surviving recipient T cells and thymic progenitors.

This chain uses TRBV13 with TRBJ2-2; 11 nucleotides match TRBD2. The input for sequencing was PBMCs, mostly from graft donor cells, taken 180 days after TCRalphabeta/CD19-depleted stem cell transplant. The TCR comes from a female patient aged 2 to 10 who had a stem cell transplant for aplastic anemia, so the T cells may come from the graft donor. The chain's CDR3 is CASSRAGTSGTGELFF. The CDR3 DNA sequence: TGTGCCAGCAGCCGAGCCGGGACTAGCGGCACCGGGGAGCTGTTTTTT. The variable domain in full, with the rest retrieved from reference TRBV13 and TRBJ2-2, is AAGVIQSPRHLIKEKRETATLKCYPIPRHDTVYWYQQGPGQDPQFLISFYEKMQSDKGSIPDRFSAQQFSDYHSELNMSSLELGDSALYFCASSRAGTSGTGELFFGEGSRLTVL.